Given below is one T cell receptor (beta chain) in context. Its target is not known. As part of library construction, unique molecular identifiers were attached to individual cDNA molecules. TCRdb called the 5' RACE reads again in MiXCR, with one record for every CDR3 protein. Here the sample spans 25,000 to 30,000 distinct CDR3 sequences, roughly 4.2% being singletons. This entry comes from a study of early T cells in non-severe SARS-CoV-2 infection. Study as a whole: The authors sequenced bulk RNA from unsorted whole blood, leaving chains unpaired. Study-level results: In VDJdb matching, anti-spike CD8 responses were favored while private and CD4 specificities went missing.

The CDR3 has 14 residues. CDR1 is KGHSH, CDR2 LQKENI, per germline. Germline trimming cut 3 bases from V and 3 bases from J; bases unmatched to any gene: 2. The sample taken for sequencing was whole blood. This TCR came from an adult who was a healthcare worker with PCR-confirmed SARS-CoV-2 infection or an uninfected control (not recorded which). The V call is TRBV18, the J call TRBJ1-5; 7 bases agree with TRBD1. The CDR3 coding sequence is TGTGCCAGCTCACCCGGGACAGACAATCAGCCCCAGCATTTT. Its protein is CASSPGTDNQPQHF. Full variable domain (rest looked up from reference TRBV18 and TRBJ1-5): NAGVMQNPRHLVRRRGQEARLRCSPMKGHSHVYWYRQLPEEGLKFMVYLQKENIIDESGMPKERFSAEFPKEGPSILRIQQVVRGDSAAYFCASSPGTDNQPQHFGDGTRLSIL.